Detailed here is one T cell receptor beta chain. As yet, its antigen is unknown. The germline CDR1 and CDR2 sequences are SQVTM and ANQGSEA. The CDR3 covers 11 residues. Trimming removed 4 bases from V and 6 bases from J, with 6 bases in between. Here immunoSEQ multiplex PCR was the method, and the copy in TCRdb shows in-frame clones only, minus some. The sample has about 130,000 clones, 80% to 90% seen once. The data belong to a study of T cell responses to AZD1222 COVID-19 vaccine. General observations from the study: Along spike, vaccine-associated CD4 TCRs were found throughout, with dominance at 160-218 and 743-854. A rise in Spike-specific TCR breadth and depth followed two AZD1222 doses.

Material: peripheral blood, obtained on day 0 of AZD1222 vaccination. This sequence originates from an adult in good health. The V and J genes are TRBV29-1 and TRBJ2-2; perhaps TRBD2 as D (6 bases). CDR3 residues: CSVGGAGELFF. CDR3 DNA: TGCAGCGTTGGGGGGGCCGGGGAGCTGTTTTTT.